These 18 T cell receptor beta chains were sequenced from one sample in a study of Ad26.COV2.S vaccination and SARS-CoV-2 variants. The treatment here: around 19 received Ad26.COV2.S at low or high dose, single or two shots; 5 received placebo; per-sample allocation not given. The samples were gathered on day 63 after the first injection of vaccine or placebo. Sequencing was performed with immunoSEQ multiplex PCR; in TCRdb, only in-frame clones are kept and a portion is missing. The sample contains 300,000 to 350,000 clones, around four fifths of which appear only once. Material: peripheral blood, obtained in a trial of Ad26.COV2.S vaccine versus placebo. These receptors were taken from a person aged 18 to 65 who received the Ad26.COV2.S COVID-19 vaccine or a placebo.

The chain joins TRBV6-5 to TRBJ2-2, with D possibly TRBD2 on 6 matching bases. Germline V gene sequence: CDR1 MNHEY, CDR2 SVGAGI. This CDR3 contains 14 residues. V was pared by 7 bases and J by 4 bases, with 13 bases between. CDR3 nucleotide sequence: TGTGCCAGCATAAGTTGGGGAGGCACCGGGGAGCTGTTTTTT. This codes for CASISWGGTGELFF.

The V call is TRBV28, the J call TRBJ2-7; 7 bases line up with TRBD1. Germline V gene sequence: CDR1 MDHEN, CDR2 SYDVKM. CDR3 length equals 17 residues. The V gene end was trimmed by 3 bases and the J gene end by 0 bases; junction bases not matched to a gene: 11. The CDR3 nucleotides are TGTGCCAGCAGTTTCCCCCTCAGGGGGACAAACTCCTACGAGCAGTACTTC. Protein sequence: CASSFPLRGTNSYEQYF. The full variable domain, completed using reference TRBV28 and TRBJ2-7, is DVKVTQSSRYLVKRTGEKVFLECVQDMDHENMFWYRQDPGLGLRLIYFSYDVKMKEKGDIPEGYSVSREKKERFSLILESASTNQTSMYLCASSFPLRGTNSYEQYFGPGTRLTVT.

The chain has TRBV6-5 and TRBJ1-2, with D perhaps TRBD1 (6 bases). Trimming removed 10 bases from V and 7 bases from J, with 19 bases in between. The CDR3 length is 13 residues. The germline V gene encodes CDR1 MNHEY and CDR2 SVGAGI. CDR3 sequence: CATSPWGAGGYTF. CDR3 nucleotide sequence: TGTGCCACTTCGCCTTGGGGGGCCGGTGGCTACACCTTC.

V usage is TRBV6-6 and J usage is TRBJ2-3; 11 bases fit TRBD2. The CDR3 length is 17 residues. Germline CDR1 is MNHNY and CDR2 is SVGAGI (reference sequence). V was clipped by 5 bases and J by 0 bases; unmatched bases: 7. DNA of the CDR3: TGTGCCAGCAGTCCCCTGACTAGCGGGGTCAGCACAGATACGCAGTATTTT. The encoded protein is CASSPLTSGVSTDTQYF.

The V gene is TRBV5-1, the J gene TRBJ2-2, with 9 bases fitting TRBD1. Germline values: CDR1 SGHRS, CDR2 YFSETQ. V lost 4 bases, J lost 6 bases, and 4 bases stayed unmatched. This CDR3 spans 14 amino acids. The CDR3 coding sequence is TGCGCCAGCAGCGAACAGGGGGCGGCCGGGGAGCTGTTTTTT. The encoded protein is CASSEQGAAGELFF.

The chain is built from TRBV18 and TRBJ1-5; unclear D gene. Germline V lookup: CDR1 KGHSH, CDR2 LQKENI. Trimming pared 3 bases from V and 0 bases from J, leaving 9 bases between. This CDR3 is 15 amino acids long. The CDR3 bases are TGTGCCAGCTCACCCGCGGGGTATAGCAATCAGCCCCAGCATTTT. It is translated as CASSPAGYSNQPQHF.

This clone was seen a single time. The V and J genes are TRBV28 and TRBJ1-5; no reliable D call. The CDR3 spans 13 residues. Germline V gene data show CDR1 as MDHEN and CDR2 as SYDVKM. The V and J ends lost 1 base and 7 bases respectively, with 8 bases between them. The CDR3 sequence is CASSLSQRQPQHF. For the CDR3, the DNA is TGTGCCAGCAGTTTATCTCAAAGGCAGCCCCAGCATTTT. The whole variable domain, filled in from reference TRBV28 and TRBJ1-5, reads DVKVTQSSRYLVKRTGEKVFLECVQDMDHENMFWYRQDPGLGLRLIYFSYDVKMKEKGDIPEGYSVSREKKERFSLILESASTNQTSMYLCASSLSQRQPQHFGDGTRLSIL.

Of note for this clone: Within the sample, other DNA sequences also encode this same CDR3. The chain uses TRBV19 and TRBJ1-3; D is unresolved. V lost 7 bases to trimming and J lost 0 bases, with 4 bases between them. The CDR3 covers 12 residues. Germline loops: CDR1 LNHDA, CDR2 SQIVND (reference sequence). CDR3 sequence (DNA): TGTGCCAGTACCTCCTCTGGAAACACCATATATTTT. It translates to CASTSSGNTIYF.

This clone was observed a handful of times. This chain links TRBV4-1 with TRBJ1-1; a weak D match, TRBD1 (6 bases). Germline V gene lookup returns CDR1 MGHRA and CDR2 YSYEKL. Between the trimmed V and J ends, which lost 2 bases and 6 bases, there was a span of 16 bases. The CDR3 has 15 residues. CDR3 loop: CASSQPPTSGAEAFF. CDR3 in DNA: TGCGCCAGCAGCCAACCCCCCACGTCAGGGGCTGAAGCTTTCTTT.

The CDR3 protein is CASSLAFNEQFF. The CDR3 nucleotides are TGTGCCAGCAGTCTAGCTTTCAATGAGCAGTTCTTC. The chain joins TRBV28 to TRBJ2-1; possibly TRBD2 for D (5 bases). Trimming took 5 bases from V and 6 from J, leaving 8 bases between them. The CDR3 has 12 amino acids. Germline V gene data show CDR1 as MDHEN and CDR2 as SYDVKM.

The count of this clone is one. The rearrangement links TRBV10-3 to TRBJ2-1, with 8 nucleotides matching TRBD1. This CDR3 comprises 15 residues. Germline V gene sequence: CDR1 ENHRY, CDR2 SYGVKD. V lost 10 bases, J lost 8 bases, and 16 bases stayed unmatched. The CDR3 spells CATQFDRGPIDEQFF. The CDR3 coding sequence is TGTGCCACCCAGTTCGACAGGGGCCCTATCGATGAGCAGTTCTTC.

This chain's CDR3 is CASSYPGGGHTEAFF. The CDR3 nucleotides read TGTGCCAGCAGCTACCCCGGGGGGGGGCACACTGAAGCTTTCTTT. This chain uses TRBV5-6 with TRBJ1-1; a weak D match, TRBD1 (6 bases). The CDR3 extends over 15 amino acids. From germline, CDR1 is SGHDT and CDR2 YYEEEE. V shed 3 bases and J shed 3 bases, with 15 bases lying between them. Drawing the rest from reference TRBV5-6 and TRBJ1-1, the complete variable domain is DAGVTQSPTHLIKTRGQQVTLRCSPKSGHDTVSWYQQALGQGPQFIFQYYEEEERQRGNFPDRFSGHQFPNYSSELNVNALLLGDSALYLCASSYPGGGHTEAFFGQGTRLTVV.

V gene TRBV5-8 combines with J gene TRBJ2-5; TRBD2 matches at 7 bases. With 1 base clipped from V and 2 bases from J, the junction kept 8 bases outside the gene matches. CDR1 and CDR2 (germline): SGHTS, YDEGEE. The CDR3 totals 16 residues. For the CDR3, the DNA is TGTGCCAGCAGCTTGAGGACTAGGACACGGCAAGAGACCCAGTACTTC. Its translation is CASSLRTRTRQETQYF.

V and J are TRBV5-6 and TRBJ1-6; D ambiguous. Trimming stripped 6 bases from V and 7 bases from J, with 14 bases between. The CDR3 spans 14 residues. Germline CDR1 is SGHDT and CDR2 is YYEEEE. The CDR3 region is CASILWQSNSPLHF. In DNA form, the CDR3 reads TGTGCCAGCATCCTATGGCAGTCCAATTCACCCCTCCACTTT.

The genes are TRBV30 and TRBJ2-7, with TRBD1 matching 8 bases. Germline trimming cut 4 bases from V and 3 bases from J; bases unmatched to any gene: 5. Germline-derived CDR1 and CDR2 are GTSNPN and SVGIG (reference sequence). The CDR3 sequence is 13 residues long. CDR3 DNA: TGTGCCTGGACGACAGGGGACATCTACGAGCAGTACTTC. Its translation: CAWTTGDIYEQYF.

This rearrangement joins TRBV5-1 to TRBJ2-7; D possibly matches TRBD1 or TRBD2 (5 bases each). Germline CDR1 reads SGHRS; CDR2 reads YFSETQ. V was trimmed by 10 bases and J by 5 bases, leaving 19 bases between them. This CDR3 comprises 13 residues. The DNA of the CDR3 is TGCGCCTCCAGCCCCCAGGGAGTCCACGAGCAGTACTTC. As protein: CASSPQGVHEQYF.

The V call is TRBV9, the J call TRBJ1-3; perhaps TRBD1 as D (6 bases). Germline CDR1 and CDR2: SGDLS and YYNGEE. Trimming took 4 bases from V and 4 from J, leaving 9 bases between them. The CDR3 sequence is 13 residues long. The CDR3 region is CASSPDRGNTIYF. In DNA, the CDR3 is TGTGCCAGCAGCCCCGACAGGGGAAACACCATATATTTT.

With respect to this clone: This CDR3 is also generated by other DNA sequences in the sample. V gene TRBV19 combines with J gene TRBJ2-7; D possibly uses TRBD1 or TRBD2 (6 bases each). The germline V gene has CDR1 LNHDA and CDR2 SQIVND (reference sequence). V was clipped by 3 bases and J by 0 bases, with 9 bases between them. The CDR3 runs 14 residues. In DNA, the CDR3 is TGTGCCAGTAGTATTAGGGGGGCCTCCTACGAGCAGTACTTC. It encodes CASSIRGASYEQYF.